The clone carrying this T cell receptor (beta chain) was detected many times. Newly diagnosed hyperthyroidism donors, aged 18 to 65, duration under 2 months. Clinical symptoms, serum thyroxine, TRAb, thyroid ultrasound and orbital computed tomography were relied on for diagnosis. The PBMC fraction was derived from roughly 10 ml of fresh peripheral blood. Amplified TCR beta CDR3 regions were obtained using RNA transcripts as template. The authors performed first-round RT-PCR with HTBI primers and then a second-round multiplex PCR. TCRdb processed the multiplex PCR reads anew with MiXCR; each CDR3 protein has one entry. The data hold 400,000 to 450,000 distinct CDR3 sequences, with around 20% observed a single time. The sample belongs to a study of Graves' ophthalmopathy and Graves' hyperthyroidism. Germline V CDR1 and CDR2: DFQATT, SNEGSKA (reference sequence). V was trimmed by 5 bases and J by 1 base, leaving 17 bases between them. The CDR3 consists of 15 residues.

Sequencing input: peripheral blood. The origin of this receptor is a young woman with stable Graves' hyperthyroidism. This rearrangement joins TRBV20-1 to TRBJ1-2; D not resolved. The CDR3 region has the DNA TGCAGTGCTCCCCCTCCGGACGGTCTTAACTATGGCTACACCTTC. It specifies CSAPPPDGLNYGYTF.